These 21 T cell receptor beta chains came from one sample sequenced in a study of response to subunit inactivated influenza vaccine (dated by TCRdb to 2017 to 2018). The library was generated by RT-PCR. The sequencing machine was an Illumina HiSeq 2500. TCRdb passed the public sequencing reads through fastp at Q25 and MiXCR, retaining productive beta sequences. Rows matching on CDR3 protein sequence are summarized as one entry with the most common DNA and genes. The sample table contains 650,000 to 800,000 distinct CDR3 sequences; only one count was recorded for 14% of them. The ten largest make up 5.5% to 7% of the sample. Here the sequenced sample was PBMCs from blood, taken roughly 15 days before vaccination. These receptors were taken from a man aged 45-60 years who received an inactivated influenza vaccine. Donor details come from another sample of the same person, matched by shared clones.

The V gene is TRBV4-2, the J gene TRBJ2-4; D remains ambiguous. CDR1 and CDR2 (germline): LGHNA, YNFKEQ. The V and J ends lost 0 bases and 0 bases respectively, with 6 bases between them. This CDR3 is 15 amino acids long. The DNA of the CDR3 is TGTGCCAGCAGCCAAGAATGGCTAGCCAAAAACATTCAGTACTTC. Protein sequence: CASSQEWLAKNIQYF.

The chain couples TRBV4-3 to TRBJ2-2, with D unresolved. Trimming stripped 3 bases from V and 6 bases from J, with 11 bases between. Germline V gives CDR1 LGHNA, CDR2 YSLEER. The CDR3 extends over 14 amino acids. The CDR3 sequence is CASSQGLLAGELFF. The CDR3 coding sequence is TGCGCCAGCAGCCAGGGTCTACTTGCCGGGGAGCTGTTTTTT.

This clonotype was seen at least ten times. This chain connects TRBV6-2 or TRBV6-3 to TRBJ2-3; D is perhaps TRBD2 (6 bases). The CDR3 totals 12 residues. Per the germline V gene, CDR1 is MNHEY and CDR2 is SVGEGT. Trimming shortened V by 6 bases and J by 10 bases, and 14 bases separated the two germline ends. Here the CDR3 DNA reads TGTGCCAGCAGGAAGTACGGGAGTTCGCAGTATTTT. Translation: CASRKYGSSQYF.

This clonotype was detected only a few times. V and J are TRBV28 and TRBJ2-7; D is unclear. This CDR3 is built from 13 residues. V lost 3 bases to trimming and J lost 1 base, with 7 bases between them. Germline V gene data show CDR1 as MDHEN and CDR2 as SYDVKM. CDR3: CASSFSISYEQYF. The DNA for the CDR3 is TGTGCCAGCAGTTTCTCCATTTCCTACGAGCAGTACTTC.

This chain's CDR3 is CASSQGDGQETQYF. In DNA, the CDR3 is TGCGCCAGCAGCCAAGGGGACGGACAAGAGACCCAGTACTTC. The chain carries TRBV4-3 and TRBJ2-5; TRBD1 or TRBD2 may be the D gene (5 bases each). Trimming shortened V by 1 base and J by 2 bases, and 8 bases separated the two germline ends. In germline, CDR1 is LGHNA, CDR2 YSLEER. There are 14 residues in the CDR3.

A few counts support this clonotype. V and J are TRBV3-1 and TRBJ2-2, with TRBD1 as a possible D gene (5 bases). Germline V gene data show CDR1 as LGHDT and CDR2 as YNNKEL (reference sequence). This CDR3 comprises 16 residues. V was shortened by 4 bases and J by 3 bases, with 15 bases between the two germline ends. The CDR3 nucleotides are TGTGCCAGCAGCCTTCGACAGAGATCATACACCGGGGAGCTGTTTTTT. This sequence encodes CASSLRQRSYTGELFF.

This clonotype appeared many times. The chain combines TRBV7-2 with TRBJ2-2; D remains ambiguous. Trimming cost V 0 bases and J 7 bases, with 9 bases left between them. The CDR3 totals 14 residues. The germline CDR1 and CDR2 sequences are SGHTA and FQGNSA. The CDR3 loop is CASSLAVPGGELFF. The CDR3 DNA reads TGTGCCAGCAGCTTAGCGGTGCCTGGCGGGGAGCTGTTTTTT.

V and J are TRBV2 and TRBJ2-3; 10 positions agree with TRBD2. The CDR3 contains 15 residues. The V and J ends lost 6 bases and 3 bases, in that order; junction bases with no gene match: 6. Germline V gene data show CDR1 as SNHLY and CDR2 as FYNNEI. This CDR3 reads CASSVSGRLTDTQYF. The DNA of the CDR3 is TGTGCCAGCAGCGTTAGCGGGAGGCTGACAGATACGCAGTATTTT. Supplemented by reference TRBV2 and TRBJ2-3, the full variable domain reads EPEVTQTPSHQVTQMGQEVILRCVPISNHLYFYWYRQILGQKVEFLVSFYNNEISEKSEIFDDQFSVERPDGSNFTLKIRSTKLEDSAMYFCASSVSGRLTDTQYFGPGTRLTVL.

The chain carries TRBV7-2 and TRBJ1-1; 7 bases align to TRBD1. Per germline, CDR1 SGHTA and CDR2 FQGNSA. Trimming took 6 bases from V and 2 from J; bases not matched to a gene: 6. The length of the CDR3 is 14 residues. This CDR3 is CASREGTANTEAFF. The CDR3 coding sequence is TGTGCCAGCAGGGAAGGGACAGCTAACACTGAAGCTTTCTTT. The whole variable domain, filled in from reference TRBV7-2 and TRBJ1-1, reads GAGVSQSPSNKVTEKGKDVELRCDPISGHTALYWYRQSLGQGLEFLIYFQGNSAPDKSGLPSDRFSAERTGGSVSTLTIQRTQQEDSAVYLCASREGTANTEAFFGQGTRLTVV.

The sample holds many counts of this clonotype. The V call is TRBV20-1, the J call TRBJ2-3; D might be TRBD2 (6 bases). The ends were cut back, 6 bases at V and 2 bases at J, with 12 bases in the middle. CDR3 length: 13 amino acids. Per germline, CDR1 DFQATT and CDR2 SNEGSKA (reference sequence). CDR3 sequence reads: CSARWGDTDTQYF. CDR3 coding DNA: TGCAGTGCACGTTGGGGGGACACAGATACGCAGTATTTT.

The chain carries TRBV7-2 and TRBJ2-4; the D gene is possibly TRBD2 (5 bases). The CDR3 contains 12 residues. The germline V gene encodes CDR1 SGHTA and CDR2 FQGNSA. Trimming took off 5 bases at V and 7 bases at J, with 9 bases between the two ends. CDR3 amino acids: CASSSRGNIQYF. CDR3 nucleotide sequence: TGTGCCAGCAGCAGTCGGGGTAACATTCAGTACTTC. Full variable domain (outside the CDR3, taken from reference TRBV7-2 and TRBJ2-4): GAGVSQSPSNKVTEKGKDVELRCDPISGHTALYWYRQSLGQGLEFLIYFQGNSAPDKSGLPSDRFSAERTGGSVSTLTIQRTQQEDSAVYLCASSSRGNIQYFGAGTRLSVL.

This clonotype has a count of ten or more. CDR3 sequence: CSASPAGGRTDTQYF. Here the CDR3 DNA reads TGCAGTGCTAGTCCAGCGGGGGGCCGCACAGATACGCAGTATTTT. The chain links TRBV20-1 to TRBJ2-3, with 9 bases matching TRBD2. V lost 3 bases, J lost 1 base, and 5 bases stayed unmatched. Germline V CDR1 and CDR2: DFQATT, SNEGSKA (reference sequence). The CDR3 is 15 amino acids.

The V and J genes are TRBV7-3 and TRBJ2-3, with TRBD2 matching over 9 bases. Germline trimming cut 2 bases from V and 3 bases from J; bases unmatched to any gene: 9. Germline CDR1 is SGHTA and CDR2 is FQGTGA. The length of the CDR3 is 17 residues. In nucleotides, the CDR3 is TGTGCCAGCAGCTTACGCGGCGGGAGGGCCGGGACAGATACGCAGTATTTT. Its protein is CASSLRGGRAGTDTQYF.

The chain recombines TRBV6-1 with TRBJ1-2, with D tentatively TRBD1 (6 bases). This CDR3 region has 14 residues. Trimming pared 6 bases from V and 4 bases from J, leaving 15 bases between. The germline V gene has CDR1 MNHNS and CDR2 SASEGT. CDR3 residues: CASSEQGTVYGYTF. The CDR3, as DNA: TGTGCCAGCAGCGAACAGGGTACCGTCTATGGCTACACCTTC.

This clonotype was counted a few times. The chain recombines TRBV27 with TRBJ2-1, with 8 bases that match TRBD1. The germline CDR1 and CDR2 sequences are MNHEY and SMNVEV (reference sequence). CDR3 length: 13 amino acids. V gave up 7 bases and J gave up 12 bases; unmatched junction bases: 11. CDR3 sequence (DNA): TGTGCCAGCAAGCTGAGTAGCAGGGGGCCGCAGTTCTTC. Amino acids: CASKLSSRGPQFF.

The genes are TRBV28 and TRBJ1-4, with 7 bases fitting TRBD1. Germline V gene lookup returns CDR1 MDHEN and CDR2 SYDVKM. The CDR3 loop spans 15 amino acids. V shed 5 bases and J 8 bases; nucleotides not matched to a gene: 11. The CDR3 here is CASSPADREGEKLFF. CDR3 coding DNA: TGTGCCAGCAGTCCCGCCGACAGGGAGGGCGAAAAACTGTTTTTT.

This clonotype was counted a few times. CDR3 amino acids: CASSTPGVGNGYTF. The CDR3 region has the DNA TGTGCCAGCAGTACCCCAGGGGTTGGAAATGGCTACACCTTC. The rearrangement links TRBV6-1 to TRBJ1-2, with D possibly matching TRBD1 (6 bases). The CDR3 is made up of 14 amino acids. V shed 5 bases and J shed 6 bases, with 16 bases lying between them. The germline gives CDR1 MNHNS, CDR2 SASEGT.

CDR3 sequence: CSAASGGSYEQYF. CDR3 in DNA: TGCAGTGCTGCTTCGGGGGGCTCCTACGAGCAGTACTTC. The rearrangement links TRBV20-1 to TRBJ2-7, with 7 bases matching TRBD2. The ends lost 5 bases at V and 0 bases at J; junction bases unmatched: 4. Germline V gene lookup returns CDR1 DFQATT and CDR2 SNEGSKA (reference sequence). The CDR3 length is 13 residues.

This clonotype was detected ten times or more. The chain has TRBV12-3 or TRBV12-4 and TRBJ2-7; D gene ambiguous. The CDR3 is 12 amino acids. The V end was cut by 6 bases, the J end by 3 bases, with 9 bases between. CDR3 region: CASRRVGYEQYF. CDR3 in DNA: TGTGCCAGCAGACGGGTGGGCTACGAGCAGTACTTC.

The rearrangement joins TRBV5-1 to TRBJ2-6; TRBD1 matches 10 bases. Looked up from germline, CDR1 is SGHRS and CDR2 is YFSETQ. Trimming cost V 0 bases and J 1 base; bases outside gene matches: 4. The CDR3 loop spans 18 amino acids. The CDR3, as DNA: TGCGCCAGCAGCTTGGGGGGACAGGGGATATCTGGGGCCAACGTCCTGACTTTC. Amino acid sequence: CASSLGGQGISGANVLTF.

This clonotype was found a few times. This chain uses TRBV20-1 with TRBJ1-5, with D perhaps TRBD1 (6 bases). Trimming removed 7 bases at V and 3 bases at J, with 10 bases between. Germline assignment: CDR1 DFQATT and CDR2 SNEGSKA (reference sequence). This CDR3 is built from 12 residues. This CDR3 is CSVYRANQPQHF. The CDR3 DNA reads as TGCAGTGTTTACAGGGCCAATCAGCCCCAGCATTTT.